The clone carrying this T cell receptor (beta chain) was counted ten times or more. The antigen is unknown. Germline-derived CDR1 and CDR2 are SGHTA and FQGNSA. Trimming left V 6 bases short and J 1 base short, with 12 bases between. There are 15 residues in the CDR3. This record belongs to a study of T-cell memory formation after mild COVID-19. Overall study: Largely donor-specific sequence clusters came from a couple of donors.

Findings of the study overall: In pre-infection memory, a portion of responding clones appeared, which suggested that cross-reactive memory joined.

5'RACE, which relied on constant-segment primers, yielded TCR alpha and TCR beta cDNA libraries carrying sample barcodes and UMIs. TCRdb reanalysed the 5' RACE reads using MiXCR and keeps one entry per CDR3 protein. Seen here are roughly 150,000 distinct CDR3 sequences, 13% observed once, and the top ten hold approximately 3.4%. The chain links TRBV7-2 to TRBJ2-2, with D uncertain. Sequenced sample: PBMCs or a T cell subset sorted from them (not recorded which). The TCR originated in a man aged 18 to 30 who had mild COVID-19 (a few samples of this study predate the infection). Cell type and time point are not known. The CDR3 DNA follows: TGTGCCAGCAGTTATGGGGTTGGGAACACCGGGGAGCTGTTTTTT. Residues: CASSYGVGNTGELFF. The full variable domain, with the rest looked up from reference TRBV7-2 and TRBJ2-2, is GAGVSQSPSNKVTEKGKDVELRCDPISGHTALYWYRQSLGQGLEFLIYFQGNSAPDKSGLPSDRFSAERTGGSVSTLTIQRTQQEDSAVYLCASSYGVGNTGELFFGEGSRLTVL.